Here is one TCR beta chain with its context. This specimen belongs to a study of control samples from healthy donors and cancer patients. Repertoires were generated with immunoSEQ multiplex PCR, while TCRdb's copy carries only in-frame clones and drops some. The top ten hold 1.8% of the sample, which has some 190,000 clones, roughly nine tenths seen once. This receptor was identified in a man aged 30-40 years in good health. The source material was blood.

The CDR3 region has the DNA TGTGCCAGCAGCCCCGGACAGGGGGCAGTTAACGAGCAGTACTTC. Its translation is CASSPGQGAVNEQYF. The V gene is TRBV6-5, the J gene TRBJ2-7, with TRBD1 matching over 11 bases. Trimming removed 6 bases from V and 5 bases from J; junction bases left unmatched: 9. Germline CDR1 is MNHEY and CDR2 is SVGAGI. This CDR3 comprises 15 residues.